Below are 20 T cell receptor beta chains sequenced from a single sample in a study of T cells after yellow fever vaccination. One entry per CDR3 protein results from TCRdb running MiXCR on the 5' RACE reads. This sample has 170,000 or so distinct CDR3 sequences, with 5.5% to 7.5% found just once. The sample was CD4+ T cells sorted from PBMCs, taken on the day of the first yellow fever vaccination. These receptors came from a young man who received the YFV17D yellow fever vaccine.

This clonotype was observed a handful of times. The rearrangement joins TRBV10-3 to TRBJ2-3; tentatively, D is TRBD1 or TRBD2 (6 bases each). The CDR3 runs 15 residues. Germline lookup yields CDR1 ENHRY and CDR2 SYGVKD. The V and J ends lost 10 bases and 4 bases respectively, with 21 bases between them. The CDR3 sequence is CATKAEGVVPDTQYF. The CDR3 nucleotides are TGTGCCACCAAGGCGGAGGGGGTGGTCCCAGATACGCAGTATTTT.

This clonotype was counted between two and nine times. The genes are TRBV20-1 and TRBJ1-6, with 10 nucleotides matching TRBD1. With 6 bases clipped from V and 7 bases from J, the junction kept 3 bases outside the gene matches. In germline, CDR1 is DFQATT, CDR2 SNEGSKA (reference sequence). The CDR3 consists of 13 residues. The CDR3, as DNA: TGCAGTGCACCGGGACAGGGGAATTCACCCCTCCACTTT. Encoded protein: CSAPGQGNSPLHF.

This clonotype was counted only a few times. The genes are TRBV12-3 or TRBV12-4 and TRBJ2-7; D call uncertain. This CDR3 is built from 15 residues. V gave up 4 bases and J gave up 5 bases, with 18 bases separating them. CDR3 protein: CASSWSQVLLDEQYF. CDR3 DNA sequence: TGTGCCAGCAGTTGGTCCCAGGTTTTGCTCGACGAGCAGTACTTC.

Ten or more counts support this clonotype. The genes are TRBV27 and TRBJ2-7, with 9 bases aligning to TRBD1. CDR3 length: 14 residues. Germline CDR1 and CDR2: MNHEY and SMNVEV (reference sequence). V was clipped by 2 bases and J by 1 base; unmatched bases: 0. CDR3 region: CASSLGQGSYEQYV. CDR3 nucleotides: TGTGCCAGCAGTTTAGGACAGGGGTCCTACGAGCAGTACGTC.

This clonotype has ten or more counts. The J gene is TRBJ1-1, the V gene TRBV4-1; D is unclear. The V gene lost 0 bases and the J gene lost 0 bases, with 14 bases spanning the gap. CDR3 size: 17 residues. Per germline, CDR1 MGHRA and CDR2 YSYEKL. For the CDR3, the DNA is TGCGCCAGCAGCCAAGATCCGAACAGCGATATGAACACTGAAGCTTTCTTT. Protein: CASSQDPNSDMNTEAFF.

This clonotype showed up many times. J is TRBJ2-1 and V is TRBV5-1, with 7 bases lining up with TRBD2. Germline CDR1 and CDR2: SGHRS and YFSETQ. V lost 5 bases, J lost 0 bases, and 5 bases stayed unmatched. There are 15 residues in the CDR3. The CDR3, as DNA: TGCGCCAGCAGGGGAGGGACCGACTCCTACAATGAGCAGTTCTTC. Translated: CASRGGTDSYNEQFF.

This clonotype has more than one count but fewer than ten. This rearrangement joins TRBV7-2 to TRBJ2-3; the D gene is possibly TRBD2 (6 bases). The CDR3 sequence is 12 residues long. The V gene lost 5 bases and the J gene lost 8 bases, with 11 bases spanning the gap. The germline CDR1 and CDR2 sequences are SGHTA and FQGNSA. CDR3 DNA: TGTGCCAGCAGCACGGGGGTTCGTACGCAGTATTTT. Protein sequence: CASSTGVRTQYF.

The table lists this clonotype with many counts. The chain couples TRBV7-2 to TRBJ2-3; D might be TRBD1 or TRBD2, each matching 6 bases. The CDR3 extends over 14 amino acids. Germline assignment: CDR1 SGHTA and CDR2 FQGNSA. V lost 1 base, J lost 6 bases, and 11 bases lay in between. CDR3 in amino acids: CASSLVGGRDTQYF. DNA for the CDR3: TGTGCCAGCAGCTTAGTGGGGGGCCGTGATACGCAGTATTTT.

This clonotype came up many times. This sequence joins TRBV2 and TRBJ1-4; TRBD1 is a possible D gene (5 bases). Trimming pared 8 bases from V and 4 bases from J, leaving 14 bases between. CDR3 length equals 14 residues. CDR1 is SNHLY and CDR2 is FYNNEI in the germline V gene. CDR3 coding DNA: TGTGCCAGCCAGAAGGGGAATAGTAATGAAAAACTGTTTTTT. Protein sequence: CASQKGNSNEKLFF.

This sequence joins TRBV12-3 or TRBV12-4 and TRBJ2-1; D is perhaps TRBD2 (8 bases). V was cut by 4 bases and J by 9 bases, with 19 bases left in between. The CDR3 runs to 15 residues. Here the CDR3 reads CASSSSDRAGGEQFF. The DNA of the CDR3 is TGTGCCAGCAGTTCGAGTGACAGGGCGGGGGGTGAGCAGTTCTTC.

Ten or more counts support this clonotype. The rearrangement uses TRBV5-1 and TRBJ1-1; TRBD1 matches at 8 bases. The CDR3 runs 15 residues. The germline V gene encodes CDR1 SGHRS and CDR2 YFSETQ. The ends lost 0 bases at V and 1 base at J; junction bases unmatched: 2. The CDR3 nucleotides are TGCGCCAGCAGCTTGGGAGGACAGGGGAACACTGAAGCTTTCTTT. It translates to CASSLGGQGNTEAFF.

The table lists this clonotype with many counts. This sequence joins TRBV7-3 and TRBJ2-3; 8 bases align to TRBD2. Germline CDR1 SGHTA, CDR2 FQGTGA. The CDR3 loop spans 15 amino acids. The trim removed 5 bases at V and 1 base at J, leaving 5 bases unmatched. The CDR3 here is CASSRGGSGTDTQYF. The CDR3 DNA sequence: TGTGCCAGCAGCCGCGGGGGGAGCGGCACAGATACGCAGTATTTT.

This clonotype was picked up a small number of times. The rearrangement links TRBV7-3 to TRBJ2-2; D ambiguous. This CDR3 has 16 amino acids. From germline, CDR1 is SGHTA and CDR2 FQGTGA. Trimming took 1 base from V and 5 from J, leaving 14 bases between them. For the CDR3, the DNA is TGTGCCAGCAGCTTAATGGCACCCCAAGTAACCGGGGAGCTGTTTTTT. It yields the protein CASSLMAPQVTGELFF.

This chain uses TRBV6-5 with TRBJ1-3; D is ambiguous. Per the germline V gene, CDR1 is MNHEY and CDR2 is SVGAGI. The CDR3 contains 15 residues. V lost 7 bases and J 0 bases, leaving 13 bases between the germline ends. CDR3 bases: TGTGCCAGCACCTTGGGATCTTTCTCTGGAAACACCATATATTTT. It translates to CASTLGSFSGNTIYF.

The table lists this clonotype with a few counts. The chain has TRBV10-3 and TRBJ2-3; 14 bases match TRBD2. Losses at the gene ends were 0 bases for V and 14 bases for J; bases not matched to a gene: 10. The CDR3 spans 16 residues. Per the germline V gene, CDR1 is ENHRY and CDR2 is SYGVKD. The chain's CDR3 is CAISESSGTSGGSLYF. For the CDR3, the DNA is TGTGCCATCAGTGAGTCATCCGGGACTAGCGGGGGCTCGCTGTATTTT.

This clonotype was recorded many times. The J gene is TRBJ1-1, the V gene TRBV6-2 or TRBV6-3, with a possible D match to TRBD1 (5 bases). This CDR3 contains 14 residues. V was pared by 2 bases and J by 1 base, with 8 bases between. Germline V gives CDR1 MNHEY, CDR2 SVGEGT. CDR3 DNA: TGTGCCAGCAGTTACCGGGGCCCGAACACTGAAGCTTTCTTT. Protein sequence: CASSYRGPNTEAFF.

The DNA for the CDR3 is TGCAGCGTTACGGGTCCAAATGGGGCCTACAATGAGCAGTTCTTC. Protein sequence: CSVTGPNGAYNEQFF. The gene calls are TRBV29-1 and TRBJ2-1, with D hard to call. This CDR3 has 15 amino acids. Per the germline V gene, CDR1 is SQVTM and CDR2 is ANQGSEA. Deletions cut 5 bases from V and 2 bases from J, with 16 bases between.

CDR3 nucleotide sequence: TGTGCCAGCAGCTTAGTTCAGGGAAGCGGCTACACCTTC. This encodes CASSLVQGSGYTF. J is TRBJ1-2 and V is TRBV11-2; D possibly corresponds to TRBD1 (5 bases). The CDR3 contains 13 residues. Germline V CDR1 and CDR2: SGHAT, FQNNGV. V was clipped by 1 base and J by 8 bases, with 11 bases between them.

This clonotype has ten or more counts. The rearrangement links TRBV7-7 to TRBJ2-7, with D tentatively TRBD2 (5 bases). V was shortened by 2 bases and J by 0 bases, with 5 bases between the two germline ends. The CDR3 is 13 residues long. Germline CDR1 reads SSHAT; CDR2 reads FNYEAQ (reference sequence). The CDR3 DNA reads as TGTGCCAGCAGCTTAAGCGGCTCCTACGAGCAGTACTTC. Translation: CASSLSGSYEQYF. Complete variable domain (other parts from reference TRBV7-7 and TRBJ2-7): GAGVSQSPRYKVTKRGQDVTLRCDPISSHATLYWYQQALGQGPEFLTYFNYEAQPDKSGLPSDRFSAERPEGSISTLTIQRTEQRDSAMYRCASSLSGSYEQYFGPGTRLTVT.

This clonotype was counted at least ten times. The chain uses TRBV4-3 and TRBJ2-4; D gene unclear. This CDR3 comprises 14 residues. The germline CDR1 and CDR2 sequences are LGHNA and YSLEER. With 0 bases removed from V and 8 bases from J, the gap between germline ends came to 11 bases. This CDR3 reads CASSQEPSSDIQYF. CDR3 DNA: TGCGCCAGCAGCCAAGAACCGTCGTCAGACATTCAGTACTTC.